Listed below are T cell receptor beta chains from one sample, sequenced in a study of blood T cells in healthy people across ages. TCRdb analysed the 5' RACE reads with MiXCR anew, one entry per CDR3 protein. This sample has more than 750,000 distinct CDR3 sequences, with almost 30% found just once. These records were also assigned to another study, of T cells of mothers and their children.

Sequencing was done on a sample of blood. These receptors came from a middle-aged woman in good health. Each CDR3 is given with its conserved first and last residue. The order of the fields is J gene, V gene, clone size, D gene, CDR3 DNA, CDR3 protein. D genes are given only for firm matches. Rows give clone size only sometimes, using once, few, many, or a class for an expanded clone.

J gene: TRBJ2-7
V gene: TRBV29-1
clone size: few
D gene: TRBD2
CDR3 DNA: TGCAGCGTTGTCCCGAAGGCGGGGGGGCCGGACGAGCAGTACTTC
CDR3 protein: CSVVPKAGGPDEQYF

J gene: TRBJ2-1
V gene: TRBV12-3/TRBV12-4
clone size: .
D gene: .
CDR3 DNA: TGTGCCAGCAGCCACCCTAAGGGCTGGCTCTCCAATGAGCAGTTCTTC
CDR3 protein: CASSHPKGWLSNEQFF

J gene: TRBJ2-3
V gene: TRBV24-1
clone size: .
D gene: TRBD1
CDR3 DNA: TGTGCCACCAGAGCTGGGACAGGGGACACAGATACGCAGTATTTT
CDR3 protein: CATRAGTGDTDTQYF

J gene: TRBJ1-2
V gene: TRBV29-1
clone size: .
D gene: .
CDR3 DNA: TGCAGCGTTGCCAGCGTAGTATTGGGCTACACCTTC
CDR3 protein: CSVASVVLGYTF

J gene: TRBJ2-5
V gene: TRBV9
clone size: few
D gene: .
CDR3 DNA: TGTGCCAGCAGCGTATCCGGGCTAAAGGGAGAGACCCAGTACTTC
CDR3 protein: CASSVSGLKGETQYF

J gene: TRBJ1-2
V gene: TRBV7-2
clone size: many
D gene: .
CDR3 DNA: TGTGCCAGCAGCCGACAACAGGCTAACTATGGCTACACCTTC
CDR3 protein: CASSRQQANYGYTF

J gene: TRBJ2-5
V gene: TRBV19
clone size: few
D gene: .
CDR3 DNA: TGTGCCAGTAGTCTCCAGCCAGGAACGTACCAAGAGACCCAGTACTTC
CDR3 protein: CASSLQPGTYQETQYF

J gene: TRBJ2-1
V gene: TRBV5-1
clone size: few
D gene: TRBD2
CDR3 DNA: TGCGCCAGTACAAGCGGGGGGAACCACAATGAGCAGTTCTTC
CDR3 protein: CASTSGGNHNEQFF

J gene: TRBJ2-5
V gene: TRBV7-9
clone size: few
D gene: .
CDR3 DNA: TGTACCAGCACCGCGACGGGTATATCGGGAGAGACCCAGTACTTC
CDR3 protein: CTSTATGISGETQYF

J gene: TRBJ1-2
V gene: TRBV7-2
clone size: few
D gene: .
CDR3 DNA: TGTGCCAGCAGCCCCCGGGAAGAGGGTTATGGCTACACCTTC
CDR3 protein: CASSPREEGYGYTF

J gene: TRBJ2-1
V gene: TRBV9
clone size: .
D gene: TRBD2
CDR3 DNA: TGTGCCAGCAGCGTAGCGGTAGCGGGAGCCAATGAGCAGTTCTTC
CDR3 protein: CASSVAVAGANEQFF

J gene: TRBJ1-2
V gene: TRBV20-1
clone size: many
D gene: .
CDR3 DNA: TGCAGTGCTAGAGATGGGCAGGACCTCTATGGCTACACCTTC
CDR3 protein: CSARDGQDLYGYTF

J gene: TRBJ1-1
V gene: TRBV4-2
clone size: few
D gene: .
CDR3 DNA: TGTGCCAGCAGCCAAGATATAAACACTGAAGCTTTCTTT
CDR3 protein: CASSQDINTEAFF

J gene: TRBJ2-7
V gene: TRBV6-1
clone size: .
D gene: TRBD1
CDR3 DNA: TGTGCCAGCAGTGAGATGGACAGGGCTAGCTACGAGCAGTACTTC
CDR3 protein: CASSEMDRASYEQYF

J gene: TRBJ2-4
V gene: TRBV28
clone size: .
D gene: TRBD2
CDR3 DNA: TGTGCCAGCAGTTTCGGGGGGGCAAAGAACATTCAGTACTTC
CDR3 protein: CASSFGGAKNIQYF

J gene: TRBJ1-2
V gene: TRBV5-1
clone size: .
D gene: TRBD1
CDR3 DNA: TGCGCCAGCAGCTCAACTACCGGGACAGCTTATGGCTACACCTTC
CDR3 protein: CASSSTTGTAYGYTF

J gene: TRBJ2-2
V gene: TRBV20-1
clone size: .
D gene: .
CDR3 DNA: TGCAGTGCTAGAGGCCCCAGGGGGGAGCTGTTTTTT
CDR3 protein: CSARGPRGELFF

J gene: TRBJ2-7
V gene: TRBV4-1
clone size: .
D gene: TRBD2
CDR3 DNA: TGCGCCAGCAGCCAAGATCAGACTAGCGAATCCTACGAGCAGTACTTC
CDR3 protein: CASSQDQTSESYEQYF

J gene: TRBJ1-5
V gene: TRBV30
clone size: .
D gene: .
CDR3 DNA: TGTGCCTGGAGTATGGAGAGGGATCAGCCCCGGCATTTT
CDR3 protein: CAWSMERDQPRHF